This entry lists 2 T cell receptor beta chains sequenced from one sample in a study of CD8 T cells in Susac syndrome. RNA amounts of 0.5 to 1 ug underwent reverse transcription with random hexamers. One entry per CDR3 protein, called by TCRdb with MiXCR from the immunoSEQ multiplex PCR reads. The table shows around 170,000 distinct CDR3 sequences, with approximately 96% occurring only once. Sequenced material: CD4+ T cells from PBMCs. The receptors were gathered from a human donor with Susac syndrome.

The table lists this clonotype with a count of one. This sequence joins TRBV11-3 and TRBJ2-3, with a possible D match to TRBD2 (5 bases). V dropped 2 bases and J dropped 6 bases, with 12 bases sitting between them. The CDR3 loop spans 14 amino acids. In germline, CDR1 is SGHNT, CDR2 YENEEA. CDR3 bases: TGTGCCAGCAGCTTATTAGCGCAGACGGATACGCAGTATTTT. Protein: CASSLLAQTDTQYF. Combining the CDR3 with reference TRBV11-3 and TRBJ2-3 gives the whole variable domain EAGVVQSPRYKIIEKKQPVAFWCNPISGHNTLYWYLQNLGQGPELLIRYENEEAVDDSQLPKDRFSAERLKGVDSTLKIQPAELGDSAVYLCASSLLAQTDTQYFGPGTRLTVL.

V usage is TRBV20-1 and J usage is TRBJ2-1; no clear D. Trimming took off 5 bases at V and 0 bases at J, with 14 bases between the two ends. Germline lookup yields CDR1 DFQATT and CDR2 SNEGSKA (reference sequence). The CDR3 has 15 residues. CDR3 amino acids: CSASAFARSYNEQFF. Written as DNA, the CDR3 is TGCAGTGCTTCCGCGTTTGCGCGCTCCTACAATGAGCAGTTCTTC.